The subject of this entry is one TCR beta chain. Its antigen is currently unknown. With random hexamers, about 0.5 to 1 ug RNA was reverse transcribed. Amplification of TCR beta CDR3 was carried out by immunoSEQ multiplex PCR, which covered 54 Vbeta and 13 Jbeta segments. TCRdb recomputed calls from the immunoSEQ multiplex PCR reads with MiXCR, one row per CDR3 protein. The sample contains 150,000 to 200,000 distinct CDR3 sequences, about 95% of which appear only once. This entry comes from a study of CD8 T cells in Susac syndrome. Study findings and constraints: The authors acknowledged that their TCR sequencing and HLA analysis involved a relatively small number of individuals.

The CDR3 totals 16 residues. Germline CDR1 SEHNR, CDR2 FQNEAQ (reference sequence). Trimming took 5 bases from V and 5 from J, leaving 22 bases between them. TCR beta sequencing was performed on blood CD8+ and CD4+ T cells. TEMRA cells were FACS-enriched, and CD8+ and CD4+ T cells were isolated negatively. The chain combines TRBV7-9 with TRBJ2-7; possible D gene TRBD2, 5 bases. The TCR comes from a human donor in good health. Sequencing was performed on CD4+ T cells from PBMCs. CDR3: CASSPRGSATPNEQYF. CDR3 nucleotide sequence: TGTGCCAGCAGCCCCCGGGGTTCGGCTACTCCTAACGAGCAGTACTTC.